This T cell receptor (beta chain) is from a study of blood T cell repertoires in COVID-19. The assay was immunoSEQ multiplex PCR, and TCRdb's table has in-frame clones only and misses some. This table holds about 160,000 clones, about four fifths found once. Germline CDR1 reads LNHDA; CDR2 reads SQIVND (reference sequence). CDR3 length equals 13 residues. The V end lost 6 bases, the J end lost 10 bases, and 18 bases lay between the germline ends. The receptor was derived from a woman aged 80 or older with acute or convalescent COVID-19. The sequenced material came from peripheral blood. V and J are TRBV19 and TRBJ1-2; perhaps TRBD1 as D (5 bases). This chain's CDR3 is CASSPGGSANYTF. The CDR3 DNA reads TGTGCCAGTAGCCCCGGGGGGAGCGCAAACTACACCTTC.